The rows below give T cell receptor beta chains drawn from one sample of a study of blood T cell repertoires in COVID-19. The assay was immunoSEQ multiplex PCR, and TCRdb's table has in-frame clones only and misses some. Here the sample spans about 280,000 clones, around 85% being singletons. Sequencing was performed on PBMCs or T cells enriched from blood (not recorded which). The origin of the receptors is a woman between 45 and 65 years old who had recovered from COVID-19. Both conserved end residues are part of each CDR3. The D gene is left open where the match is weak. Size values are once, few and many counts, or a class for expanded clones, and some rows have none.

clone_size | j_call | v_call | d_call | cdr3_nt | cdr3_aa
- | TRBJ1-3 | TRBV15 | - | TGTGCCACCAGCAGAGATATAACAGTCTCTGGAAACACCATATATTTT | CATSRDITVSGNTIYF
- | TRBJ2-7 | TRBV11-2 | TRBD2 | TGTGCCAGCAGCCGAAATATCGCGGGAGGGGCCTACGAGCAGTACTTC | CASSRNIAGGAYEQYF
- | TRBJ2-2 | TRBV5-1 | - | TGCGCCAGCAGCTTGGTACAAACGAAGACCGGGGAGCTGTTTTTT | CASSLVQTKTGELFF
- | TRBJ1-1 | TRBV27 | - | TGTGCCAGCAGATACAGGGTCATCACTGAAGCTTTCTTT | CASRYRVITEAFF
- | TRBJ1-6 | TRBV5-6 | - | TGTGCCAGCAGCCCTCAAGAGGTTTCGCCCCTCCACTTT | CASSPQEVSPLHF
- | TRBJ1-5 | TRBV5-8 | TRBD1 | TGTGCCAGCAGCAAGGGGACAGGCCAAGCGAGGCCCCAGCATTTT | CASSKGTGQARPQHF
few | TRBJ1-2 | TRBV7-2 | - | TGTGCCAGCAGCTTATATGCTAACTATGGCTACACCTTC | CASSLYANYGYTF
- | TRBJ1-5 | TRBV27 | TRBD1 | TGTGCCAGCAGTCCCGACAGGGATGATCAGCCCCAGCATTTT | CASSPDRDDQPQHF
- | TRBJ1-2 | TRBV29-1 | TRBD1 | TGCAGCGCAGGGGACAGCGGCAACTATGGCTACACCTTC | CSAGDSGNYGYTF
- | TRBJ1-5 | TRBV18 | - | TGTGCCAGCTCACCAGAGTTACGTCAGCCCCAGCATTTT | CASSPELRQPQHF
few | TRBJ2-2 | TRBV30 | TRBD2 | TGTGCCTGGGGACTAGTAACCGGGGAGCTGTTTTTT | CAWGLVTGELFF
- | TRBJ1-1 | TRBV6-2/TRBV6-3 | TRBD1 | TGTGCCAGCAGGTACAGGGGTTATGGCACTGAAGCTTTCTTT | CASRYRGYGTEAFF
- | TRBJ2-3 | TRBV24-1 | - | TGTGCCACCAGTGACAGGGCCACAGATACGCAGTATTTT | CATSDRATDTQYF
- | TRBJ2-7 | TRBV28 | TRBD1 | TGCACAACCGCCGGGACAGGTATTTCCTACGAGCAGTACTTC | CTTAGTGISYEQYF
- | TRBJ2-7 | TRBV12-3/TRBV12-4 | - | TGTGCCAGCAGGCGAGCAGGCTACGAGCAGTACTTC | CASRRAGYEQYF
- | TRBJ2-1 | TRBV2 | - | TGTGCCAGCAGTCGGGGTAGTTGGTTCTTC | CASSRGSWFF
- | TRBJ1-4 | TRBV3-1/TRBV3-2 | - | TGTGCCAGCAGCTCACTCCAGGGGAATGAAAAACTGTTTTTT | CASSSLQGNEKLFF
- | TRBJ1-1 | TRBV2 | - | TGTGCCAGCAGTGAACTTGTTATCTCCACTGAAGCTTTCTTT | CASSELVISTEAFF
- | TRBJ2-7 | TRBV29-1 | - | TGCAGCGGCCGAAGGGGAAACGAGCAGTACTTC | CSGRRGNEQYF
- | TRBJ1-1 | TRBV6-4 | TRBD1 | TGTGCCAGCAGGAGGACAGGGGAGCTAAACACTGAAGCTTTCTTT | CASRRTGELNTEAFF
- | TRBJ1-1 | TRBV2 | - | TGTGCCAGCAGTGCCTCCGTTGTGGCTTTCTTT | CASSASVVAFF
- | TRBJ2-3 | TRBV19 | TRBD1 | TGTGCCAGTAGATTCGGACAGGGGGTTGATACGCAGTATTTT | CASRFGQGVDTQYF
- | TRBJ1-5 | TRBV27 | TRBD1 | TGTGCCAGCAGTGTCTCCGGGACAGGGTATCAGCCCCAGCATTTT | CASSVSGTGYQPQHF
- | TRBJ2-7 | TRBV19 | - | TGTGCCAGTAGCCTACAGGGAAAAGCCTACGAGCAGTACTTC | CASSLQGKAYEQYF
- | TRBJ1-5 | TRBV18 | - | TGTGCCAGCTCCACAGGTTCAGGGTATAGCAATCAGCCCCAGCATTTT | CASSTGSGYSNQPQHF
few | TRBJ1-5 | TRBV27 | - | TGTGCCAGCAGTGAAAGGGGCTACAATCAGCCCCAGCATTTT | CASSERGYNQPQHF
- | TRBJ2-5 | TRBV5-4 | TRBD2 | TGTGCCAGCAGCGCACCTGGGGGGGGTAGAGAGACCCAGTACTTC | CASSAPGGGRETQYF
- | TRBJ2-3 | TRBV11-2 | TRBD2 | TGTGCCAGCAGCTTAGATTGGTTAGCGGGAGGGCCCACAGATACGCAGTATTTT | CASSLDWLAGGPTDTQYF
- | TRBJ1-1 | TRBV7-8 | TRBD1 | TGTGCCAGCAGCCGCCGGGGGACAGCCACAGGCTCGGACACTGAAGCTTTCTTT | CASSRRGTATGSDTEAFF
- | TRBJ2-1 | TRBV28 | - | TGTGCCAGCAGCTCACCCCCCGACAGATCCTACAATGAGCAGTTCTTC | CASSSPPDRSYNEQFF
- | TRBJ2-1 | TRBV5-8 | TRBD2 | TGTGCCAGCAGCGGGACTAGCGTGGTCTCGCAGTTCTTC | CASSGTSVVSQFF
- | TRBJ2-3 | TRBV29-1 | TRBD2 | TGCAGCGTTGACGGGGGGGTCACAGATACGCAGTATTTT | CSVDGGVTDTQYF
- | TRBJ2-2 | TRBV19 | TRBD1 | TGTGCCAGCCAGACAGGGGCGGGTACCGGGGAGCTGTTTTTT | CASQTGAGTGELFF
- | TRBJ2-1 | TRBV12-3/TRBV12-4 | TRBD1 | TGTGCCAGCAGACCAGACGAGCGGACAGGGCAGTTCTTC | CASRPDERTGQFF
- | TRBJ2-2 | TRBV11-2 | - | TGTGCCAGCAGCTTAGTTCGTTCTAGGTCACTGTTTTTT | CASSLVRSRSLFF
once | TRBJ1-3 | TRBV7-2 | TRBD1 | TGTGCCAGCAGCCCAAACCAACAGGGGGCGTCCGGAAACACCATATATTTT | CASSPNQQGASGNTIYF
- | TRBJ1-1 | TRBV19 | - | TGTGCCAGTAGCCTCCTCTCGGGAACTGAAGCTTTCTTT | CASSLLSGTEAFF
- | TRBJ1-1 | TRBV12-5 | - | TGTGCTAGTGGTTTGGCCCCCGCAGGGACTGAAGCTTTCTTT | CASGLAPAGTEAFF
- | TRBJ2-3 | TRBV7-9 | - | TGTGCCAGCAGTAGTGATGCAGATACGCAGTATTTT | CASSSDADTQYF